This TCR beta chain stems from a study of blood T cell repertoires in COVID-19. Study at large: The samples span acute and convalescent COVID-19 from the United States, Italy and Spain. PBMCs, B-cell-depleted T cells, or T cells were the source of the cDNA or gDNA that made up the material.

The method was immunoSEQ multiplex PCR; TCRdb's version includes in-frame clones alone and lacks a portion of them. The sample includes about 250,000 clones, roughly three quarters seen only once; the top ten take about 4%. Germline lookup yields CDR1 PRHDT and CDR2 FYEKMQ (reference sequence). This CDR3 is built from 15 residues. Trimming took 4 bases from V and 2 from J; bases not matched to a gene: 6. Sequenced input: peripheral blood. The rearrangement uses TRBV13 and TRBJ2-7, with 9 bases matching TRBD2. The source is a woman in her forties with active or convalescent COVID-19. The DNA for the CDR3 is TGTGCCAGCAGCTCCGGGACTAGCCACGCCTACGAGCAGTACTTC. This gives the protein CASSSGTSHAYEQYF.